This T cell receptor (beta chain) was identified in a study of siplizumab effects on memory and regulatory T cells. Findings and limits, study-wide: The study found naive T cells seemingly more diverse than memory cells and seemingly major alloresponse contributors. Mappable alloreactive CD4+ clones were on average 68.8% Treg-derived with siplizumab, roughly 28% in controls.

The repertoire was sequenced with immunoSEQ multiplex PCR; TCRdb's copy has only in-frame clones and lacks some. Found here are just over 50,000 clones, nearly 98% of them singletons; the top ten hold around 0.6%. The CDR3 runs 13 residues. Germline trimming cut 7 bases from V and 5 bases from J; bases unmatched to any gene: 6. Germline assignment: CDR1 SQVTM and CDR2 ANQGSEA. As to this clone: Its specificity is not known.

J is TRBJ2-5 and V is TRBV29-1; TRBD1 agrees at 11 bases. This clonotype was sampled from a human donor in good health. Material for sequencing was naive CD4+ T cells sorted from blood. Here the CDR3 DNA reads TGCAGCGGAGAGGACAGGGGGCGGGAGACCCAGTACTTC. This encodes CSGEDRGRETQYF. Supplemented by reference TRBV29-1 and TRBJ2-5, the full variable domain reads SAVISQKPSRDICQRGTSLTIQCQVDSQVTMMFWYRQQPGQSLTLIATANQGSEATYESGFVIDKFPISRPNLTFSTLTVSNMSPEDSSIYLCSGEDRGRETQYFGPGTRLLVL.